Here is one T cell receptor beta chain with its context. The data were obtained in a study of blood T cell repertoires in COVID-19. Across the whole study: Acute and convalescent COVID-19 specimens originated in the United States, Italy and Spain. Sources were T cells, B-cell-depleted T cells, or PBMCs; the material itself was cDNA or gDNA.

Sequenced by immunoSEQ multiplex PCR; TCRdb stores in-frame clones only, minus some. The sample has 20,000 to 30,000 clones, roughly 90% seen once. The V gene's germline CDR1 is LNHDA and CDR2 SQIVND (reference sequence). The length of the CDR3 is 16 residues. V lost 4 bases to trimming and J lost 2 bases, with 14 bases between them. The receptor comes from a human donor in a cohort sampled during active COVID-19. Sequencing was performed on peripheral blood. V gene TRBV19 combines with J gene TRBJ2-2; D remains ambiguous. The CDR3 region is CASSTPSRRNTGELFF. CDR3 DNA sequence: TGTGCCAGTAGTACCCCCAGCAGGCGCAACACCGGGGAGCTGTTTTTT. Full variable domain (outside the CDR3, taken from reference TRBV19 and TRBJ2-2): DGGITQSPKYLFRKEGQNVTLSCEQNLNHDAMYWYRQDPGQGLRLIYYSQIVNDFQKGDIAEGYSVSREKKESFPLTVTSAQKNPTAFYLCASSTPSRRNTGELFFGEGSRLTVL.